The source of this T cell receptor beta chain is a study of OX40 agonist ivuxolimab in advanced cancers. Whole-study context: Hepatocellular carcinoma, melanoma, renal cell or head and neck cancer was diagnosed in the dose-escalation patients.

Sequenced by immunoSEQ multiplex PCR; TCRdb stores in-frame clones only, minus some. The table records about 63,000 clones, around 90% of them present only once. This clone has just one count. The CDR3 extends over 14 amino acids. In germline, CDR1 is MDHEN, CDR2 SYDVKM. With 1 base removed from V and 3 bases from J, the gap between germline ends came to 8 bases. The source is an adult with an advanced solid tumor such as melanoma, head and neck, liver or kidney cancer. This specimen was CD4+ or CD8+ T cells sorted from blood, taken in a trial of the OX40 agonist ivuxolimab. The chain employs TRBV28 and TRBJ2-3; no clear D gene. The CDR3 reads CASSLSMSTDTQYF. CDR3 nucleotide sequence: TGTGCCAGCAGTTTATCGATGAGTACAGATACGCAGTATTTT.